This T cell receptor (beta chain) is drawn from a study of T cell changes during pregnancy in multiple sclerosis (dated by TCRdb to the late 2010s). Notes on the research overall: The study examined how the T cell repertoire changed over the course of pregnancy in women with multiple sclerosis.

The library was generated by the immunoSEQ multiplex PCR assay. Drawn from immuneACCESS, this table holds only the in-frame rearrangements with V and J called that TCRdb kept. Clones are partly lost; checked studies trace under half to an unresolved V gene and leave the rest unexplained. This sample has some 58,000 clones in its table, and about 96% of those were observed once. 2.5% of the sample is taken by the ten largest. V and J lose 0 bases and 7 bases, and a span of 15 bases separates them. The germline V gene encodes CDR1 LNHNV and CDR2 YYDKDF (reference sequence). Including the terminal cysteine and phenylalanine, the CDR3 comprises 15 residues. Of the read, only the CDR3 DNA is kept; its 45 bases are in frame from base 1. Of note for this clone: No cognate antigen has been identified for it. No base-level quality is on record; no much larger clone is a single base apart.

Source: CD8+ T cells from peripheral blood mononuclear cells, taken after pregnancy. The chain is made from TRBV15 and TRBJ1-1; no D segment can be confidently identified. The clonotype originates from a female donor with multiple sclerosis, enrolled in a pregnancy study. The CDR3 is CATSRDRGRAGEAFF. The DNA sequence reads TGTGCCACCAGCAGAGACCGGGGAAGGGCGGGTGAAGCTTTCTTT. Reference TRBV15 and TRBJ1-1 genes cover what lies past the CDR3, so the full variable domain is DAMVIQNPRYQVTQFGKPVTLSCSQTLNHNVMYWYQQKSSQAPKLLFHYYDKDFNNEADTPDNFQSRRPNTSFCFLDIRSPGLGDTAMYLCATSRDRGRAGEAFFGQGTRLTVV.